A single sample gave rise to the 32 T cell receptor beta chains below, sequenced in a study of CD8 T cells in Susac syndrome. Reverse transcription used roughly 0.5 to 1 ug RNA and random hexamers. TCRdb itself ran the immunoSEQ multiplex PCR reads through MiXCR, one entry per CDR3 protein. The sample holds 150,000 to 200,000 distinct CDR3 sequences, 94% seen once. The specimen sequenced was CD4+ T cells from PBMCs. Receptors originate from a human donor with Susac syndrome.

CDR3: CASSPGGQDTEAFF. The CDR3 nucleotides read TGTGCCAGCTCACCAGGGGGACAGGACACTGAAGCTTTCTTT. This chain links TRBV18 with TRBJ1-1; TRBD1 agrees at 8 bases. The germline CDR1 and CDR2 sequences are KGHSH and LQKENI. There are 14 residues in the CDR3. Unmatched junction bases numbered 2, after V lost 2 bases and J lost 3 bases.

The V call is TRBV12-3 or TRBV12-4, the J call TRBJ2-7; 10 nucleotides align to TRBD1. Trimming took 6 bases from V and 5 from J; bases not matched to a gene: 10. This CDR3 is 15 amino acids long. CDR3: CASSNRDRGVHEQYF. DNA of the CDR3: TGTGCCAGCAGCAACCGGGACAGGGGAGTCCACGAGCAGTACTTC.

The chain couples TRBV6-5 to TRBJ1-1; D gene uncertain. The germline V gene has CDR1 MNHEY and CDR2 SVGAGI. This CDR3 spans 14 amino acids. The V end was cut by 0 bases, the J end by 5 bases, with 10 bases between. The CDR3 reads CASSYSGGGTEAFF. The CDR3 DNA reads TGTGCCAGCAGTTACTCTGGAGGAGGAACTGAAGCTTTCTTT.

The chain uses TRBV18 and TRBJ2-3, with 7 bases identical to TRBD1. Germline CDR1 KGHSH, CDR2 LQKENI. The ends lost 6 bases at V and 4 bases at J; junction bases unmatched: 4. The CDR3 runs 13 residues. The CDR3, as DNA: TGTGCCAGCTCCACGGGACAGCCAGATACGCAGTATTTT. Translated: CASSTGQPDTQYF.

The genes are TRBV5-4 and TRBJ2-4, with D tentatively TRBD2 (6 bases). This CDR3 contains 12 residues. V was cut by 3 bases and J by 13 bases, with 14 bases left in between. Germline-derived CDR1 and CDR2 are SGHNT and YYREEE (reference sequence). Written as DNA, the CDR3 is TGTGCCAGCAGCTCCGAGCAGGGACTCCAGTACTTC. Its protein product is CASSSEQGLQYF.

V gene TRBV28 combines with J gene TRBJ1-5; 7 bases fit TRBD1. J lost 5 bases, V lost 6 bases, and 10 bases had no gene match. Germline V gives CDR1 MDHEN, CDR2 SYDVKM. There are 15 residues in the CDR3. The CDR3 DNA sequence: TGTGCCAGCAGCAGCCTTGGGACAGTCGATCAGCCCCAGCATTTT. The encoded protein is CASSSLGTVDQPQHF.

The CDR3 nucleotides are TGTGCCAGCACCGCTGGGTATGAGAGCTCCTACGAGCAGTACTTC. This gives the protein CASTAGYESSYEQYF. The chain uses TRBV6-2 or TRBV6-3 and TRBJ2-7; D unclear. Trimming removed 7 bases at V and 0 bases at J, with 16 bases between. The germline CDR1 and CDR2 sequences are MNHEY and SVGEGT. This CDR3 has 15 residues.

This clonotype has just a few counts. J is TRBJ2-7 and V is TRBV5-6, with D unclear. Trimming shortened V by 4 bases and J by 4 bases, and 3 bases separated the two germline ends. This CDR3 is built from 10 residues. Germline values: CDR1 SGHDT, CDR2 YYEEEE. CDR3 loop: CASSLYEQYF. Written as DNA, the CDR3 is TGTGCCAGCAGCCTTTACGAGCAGTACTTC.

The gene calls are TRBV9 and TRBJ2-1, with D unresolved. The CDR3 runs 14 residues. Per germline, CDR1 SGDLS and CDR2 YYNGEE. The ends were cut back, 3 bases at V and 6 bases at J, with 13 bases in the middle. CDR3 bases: TGTGCCAGCAGCGGTCGATTTCGAACCAATGAGCAGTTCTTC. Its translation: CASSGRFRTNEQFF.

CDR3 sequence (DNA): TGCAGTGCTAGAGTCACGGAGACAGTGCGGGCTTTCTTT. It encodes CSARVTETVRAFF. The chain is built from TRBV20-1 and TRBJ1-1; possible D gene TRBD1, 5 bases. The CDR3 loop spans 13 amino acids. CDR1 is DFQATT, CDR2 SNEGSKA, per germline (reference sequence). V lost 1 base to trimming and J lost 11 bases, with 17 bases between them.

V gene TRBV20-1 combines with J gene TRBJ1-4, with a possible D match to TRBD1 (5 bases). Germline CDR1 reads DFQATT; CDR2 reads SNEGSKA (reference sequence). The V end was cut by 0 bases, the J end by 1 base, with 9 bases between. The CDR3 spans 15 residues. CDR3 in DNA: TGCAGTGCTAGAGATCCGGGGGGAACTAATGAAAAACTGTTTTTT. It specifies CSARDPGGTNEKLFF.

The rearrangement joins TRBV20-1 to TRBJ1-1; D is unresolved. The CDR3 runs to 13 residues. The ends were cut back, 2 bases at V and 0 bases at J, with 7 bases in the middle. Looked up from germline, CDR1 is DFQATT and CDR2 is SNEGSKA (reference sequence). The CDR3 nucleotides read TGCAGTGCTAGACGGAACATGAACACTGAAGCTTTCTTT. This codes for CSARRNMNTEAFF.

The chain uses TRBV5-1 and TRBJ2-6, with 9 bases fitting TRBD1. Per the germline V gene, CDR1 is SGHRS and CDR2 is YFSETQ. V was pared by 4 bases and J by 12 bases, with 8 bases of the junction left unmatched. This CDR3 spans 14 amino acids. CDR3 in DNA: TGCGCCAGCAGCGGGGACAGGGCTTCATCCGTCCTGACTTTC. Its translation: CASSGDRASSVLTF.

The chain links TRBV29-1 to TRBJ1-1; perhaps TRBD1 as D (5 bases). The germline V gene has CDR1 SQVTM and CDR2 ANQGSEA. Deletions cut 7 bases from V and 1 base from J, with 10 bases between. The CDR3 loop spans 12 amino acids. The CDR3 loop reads CSAGGGNTEAFF. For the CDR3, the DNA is TGCAGCGCCGGGGGGGGGAACACTGAAGCTTTCTTT. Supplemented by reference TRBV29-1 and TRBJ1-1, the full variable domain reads SAVISQKPSRDICQRGTSLTIQCQVDSQVTMMFWYRQQPGQSLTLIATANQGSEATYESGFVIDKFPISRPNLTFSTLTVSNMSPEDSSIYLCSAGGGNTEAFFGQGTRLTVV.

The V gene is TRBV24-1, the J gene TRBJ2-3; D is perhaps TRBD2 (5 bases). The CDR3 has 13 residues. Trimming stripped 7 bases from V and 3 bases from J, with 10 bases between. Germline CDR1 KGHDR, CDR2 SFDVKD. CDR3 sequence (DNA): TGTGCCACCAGCGAACCGGGGACAGATACGCAGTATTTT. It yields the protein CATSEPGTDTQYF.

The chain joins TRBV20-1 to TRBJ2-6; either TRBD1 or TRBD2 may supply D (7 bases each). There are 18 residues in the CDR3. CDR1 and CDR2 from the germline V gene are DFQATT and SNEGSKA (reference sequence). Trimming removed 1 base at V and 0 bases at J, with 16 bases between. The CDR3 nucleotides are TGCAGTGCTAGAGGGGGGGGGACAGCTGACTCTGGGGCCAACGTCCTGACTTTC. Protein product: CSARGGGTADSGANVLTF.

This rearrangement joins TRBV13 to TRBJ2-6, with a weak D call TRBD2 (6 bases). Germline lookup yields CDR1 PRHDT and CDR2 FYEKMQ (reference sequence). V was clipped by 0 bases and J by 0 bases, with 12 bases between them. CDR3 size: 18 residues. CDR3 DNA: TGTGCCAGCAGCTTAGGCCTTCGCGGGGTCTCTGGGGCCAACGTCCTGACTTTC. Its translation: CASSLGLRGVSGANVLTF.

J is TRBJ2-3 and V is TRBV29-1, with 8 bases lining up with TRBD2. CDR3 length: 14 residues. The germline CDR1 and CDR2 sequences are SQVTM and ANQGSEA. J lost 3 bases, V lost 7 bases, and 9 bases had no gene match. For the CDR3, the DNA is TGCAGCGCCCGTATAGGGACTAGAACAGATACGCAGTATTTT. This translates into CSARIGTRTDTQYF.

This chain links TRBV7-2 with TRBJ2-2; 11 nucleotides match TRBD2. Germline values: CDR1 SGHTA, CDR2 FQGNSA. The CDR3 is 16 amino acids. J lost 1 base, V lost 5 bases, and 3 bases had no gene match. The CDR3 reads CASSVLAGGNTGELFF. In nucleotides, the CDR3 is TGTGCCAGCAGCGTTCTAGCGGGGGGGAACACCGGGGAGCTGTTTTTT.

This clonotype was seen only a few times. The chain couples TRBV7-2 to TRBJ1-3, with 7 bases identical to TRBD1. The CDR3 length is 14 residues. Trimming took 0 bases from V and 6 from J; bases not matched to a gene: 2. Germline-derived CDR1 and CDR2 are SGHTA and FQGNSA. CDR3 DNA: TGTGCCAGCAGCTTAGCCCAGGGGGTAAACACCATATATTTT. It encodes CASSLAQGVNTIYF.

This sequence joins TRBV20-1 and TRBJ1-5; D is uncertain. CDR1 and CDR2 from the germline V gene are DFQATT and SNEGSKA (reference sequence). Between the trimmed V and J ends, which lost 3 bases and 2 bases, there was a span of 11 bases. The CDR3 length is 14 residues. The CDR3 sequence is CSARPGFGNQPQHF. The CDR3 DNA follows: TGCAGTGCTAGGCCGGGGTTTGGCAATCAGCCCCAGCATTTT.

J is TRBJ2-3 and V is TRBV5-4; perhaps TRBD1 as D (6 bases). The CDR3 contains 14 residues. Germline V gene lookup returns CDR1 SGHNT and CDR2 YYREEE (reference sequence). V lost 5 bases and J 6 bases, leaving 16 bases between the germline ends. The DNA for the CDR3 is TGTGCCAGCAGTCGTGGGACACCACTGGATACGCAGTATTTT. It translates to CASSRGTPLDTQYF.

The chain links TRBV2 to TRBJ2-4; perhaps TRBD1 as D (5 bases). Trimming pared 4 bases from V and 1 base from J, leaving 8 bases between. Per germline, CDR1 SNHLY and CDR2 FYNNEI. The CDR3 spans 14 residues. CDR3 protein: CASSGTFAKNIQYF. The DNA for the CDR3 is TGTGCCAGCAGTGGGACATTCGCCAAAAACATTCAGTACTTC.

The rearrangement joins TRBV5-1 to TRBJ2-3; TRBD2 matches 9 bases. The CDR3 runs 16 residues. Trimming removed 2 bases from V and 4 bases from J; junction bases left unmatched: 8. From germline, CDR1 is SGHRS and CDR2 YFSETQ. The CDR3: CASSFAGGGASDTQYF. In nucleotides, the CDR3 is TGCGCCAGCAGCTTTGCTGGCGGGGGGGCGTCAGATACGCAGTATTTT.

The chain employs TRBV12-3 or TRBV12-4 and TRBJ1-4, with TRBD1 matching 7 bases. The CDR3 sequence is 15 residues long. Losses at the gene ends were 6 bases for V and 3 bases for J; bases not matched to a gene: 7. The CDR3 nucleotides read TGTGCCAGCAGACTGACAGGGCTTCCTAATGAAAAACTGTTTTTT. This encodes CASRLTGLPNEKLFF.

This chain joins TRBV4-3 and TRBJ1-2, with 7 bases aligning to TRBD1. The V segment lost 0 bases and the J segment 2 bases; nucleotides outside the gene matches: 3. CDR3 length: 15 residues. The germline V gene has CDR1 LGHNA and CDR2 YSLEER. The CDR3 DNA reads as TGCGCCAGCAGCCAAGATTTACAGGGGAACTATGGCTACACCTTC. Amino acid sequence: CASSQDLQGNYGYTF.

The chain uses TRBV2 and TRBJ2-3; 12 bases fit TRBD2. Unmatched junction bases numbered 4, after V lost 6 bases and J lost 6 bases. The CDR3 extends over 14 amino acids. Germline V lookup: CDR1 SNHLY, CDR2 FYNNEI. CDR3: CASRATSGGDTQYF. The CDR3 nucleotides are TGTGCCAGCAGAGCGACTAGCGGGGGTGATACGCAGTATTTT. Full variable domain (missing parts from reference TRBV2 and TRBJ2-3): EPEVTQTPSHQVTQMGQEVILRCVPISNHLYFYWYRQILGQKVEFLVSFYNNEISEKSEIFDDQFSVERPDGSNFTLKIRSTKLEDSAMYFCASRATSGGDTQYFGPGTRLTVL.

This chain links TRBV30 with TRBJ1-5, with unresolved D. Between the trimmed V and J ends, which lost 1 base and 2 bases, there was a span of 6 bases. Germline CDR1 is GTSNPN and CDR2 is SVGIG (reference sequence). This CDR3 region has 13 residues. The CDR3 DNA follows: TGTGCCTGGAGTGCAAAGGGCAATCAGCCCCAGCATTTT. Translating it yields CAWSAKGNQPQHF.

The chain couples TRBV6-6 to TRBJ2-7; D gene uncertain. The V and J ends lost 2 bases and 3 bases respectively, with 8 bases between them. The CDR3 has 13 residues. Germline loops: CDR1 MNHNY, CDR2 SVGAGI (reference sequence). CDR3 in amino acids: CASSYTGNYEQYF. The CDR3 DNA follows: TGTGCCAGCAGTTACACTGGGAACTACGAGCAGTACTTC.

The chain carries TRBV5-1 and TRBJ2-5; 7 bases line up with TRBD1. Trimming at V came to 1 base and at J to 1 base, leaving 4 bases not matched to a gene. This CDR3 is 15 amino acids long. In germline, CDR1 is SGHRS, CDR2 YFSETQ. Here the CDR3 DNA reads TGCGCCAGCAGCTTGAGCAGGGGGTTCCAAGAGACCCAGTACTTC. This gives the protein CASSLSRGFQETQYF.

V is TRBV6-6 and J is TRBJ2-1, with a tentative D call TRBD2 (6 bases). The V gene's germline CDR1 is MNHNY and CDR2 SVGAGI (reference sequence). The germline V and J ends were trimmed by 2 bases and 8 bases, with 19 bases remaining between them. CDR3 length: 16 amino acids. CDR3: CASSYPPSGFFDEQFF. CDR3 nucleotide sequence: TGTGCCAGCAGTTACCCCCCAAGCGGGTTTTTCGATGAGCAGTTCTTC.

The CDR3 nucleotides are TGTGCCAGCAGAATCCGGGACAGGGGAGCCACCGGGGAGCTGTTTTTT. It translates to CASRIRDRGATGELFF. V gene TRBV6-1 combines with J gene TRBJ2-2; 10 positions agree with TRBD1. This CDR3 contains 16 residues. CDR1 and CDR2 (germline): MNHNS, SASEGT. V shed 6 bases, J shed 4 bases, and the junction held 8 bases outside the gene matches.